A selection of T cell receptor beta chains follows, all from one sample in a study of neurological immune-mediated disorders. TCRdb independently ran MiXCR on the 5' RACE reads; one entry per CDR3 protein. Seen here are 49,000 or so distinct CDR3 sequences, roughly 17% observed once, and the top ten hold roughly 4.4%. Sequenced sample: PBMCs. The receptors shown here come from a man in his sixties in good health. Each CDR3 is given with its conserved first and last residue. Part of the rows lack a size; the others show once, few, many or a class for expanded clones.

v_call: TRBV20-1
clone_size: many
j_call: TRBJ2-5
cdr3_aa: CSARPPRQGAGETQYF

v_call: TRBV15
clone_size: many
j_call: TRBJ1-5
cdr3_aa: CATSRGTGDFGNQPQHF

v_call: TRBV5-1
clone_size: many
j_call: TRBJ2-7
cdr3_aa: CASSPGTGDGEQYF

v_call: TRBV3-1
clone_size: many
j_call: TRBJ2-3
cdr3_aa: CASSQAEADTQYF

v_call: TRBV10-3
clone_size: many
j_call: TRBJ1-2
cdr3_aa: CAIMKQGEANYGYTF

v_call: TRBV7-2
clone_size: many
j_call: TRBJ2-5
cdr3_aa: CASSEGGEQETQYF

v_call: TRBV12-3/TRBV12-4
clone_size: many
j_call: TRBJ1-5
cdr3_aa: CASSFQKPGWGNQPQHF

v_call: TRBV18
clone_size: many
j_call: TRBJ2-3
cdr3_aa: CASSPMAVDTQYF

v_call: TRBV12-3/TRBV12-4
clone_size: many
j_call: TRBJ2-7
cdr3_aa: CASSLSDDFEQYF

v_call: TRBV5-5
clone_size: few
j_call: TRBJ2-1
cdr3_aa: CASSLGQRQGQFF

v_call: TRBV7-2
clone_size: many
j_call: TRBJ2-7
cdr3_aa: CASTLGRTVYEQYF

v_call: TRBV28
clone_size: many
j_call: TRBJ2-3
cdr3_aa: CASIKAARGWNTQYF

v_call: TRBV5-1
clone_size: -
j_call: TRBJ2-1
cdr3_aa: CASSPPLAPSSYNEQFF

v_call: TRBV29-1
clone_size: many
j_call: TRBJ2-2
cdr3_aa: CSVGQGWNTGELFF

v_call: TRBV14
clone_size: many
j_call: TRBJ2-2
cdr3_aa: CASSAWDRTNTGELFF

v_call: TRBV5-1
clone_size: many
j_call: TRBJ1-2
cdr3_aa: CASSVRQGNYGYTF

v_call: TRBV7-2
clone_size: many
j_call: TRBJ2-2
cdr3_aa: CASSLRQGASGELFF

v_call: TRBV5-1
clone_size: many
j_call: TRBJ1-1
cdr3_aa: CASSLSANTEAFF

v_call: TRBV10-3
clone_size: many
j_call: TRBJ2-1
cdr3_aa: CAISDLPKGEQFF

v_call: TRBV5-1
clone_size: many
j_call: TRBJ1-5
cdr3_aa: CASSSEGGGQPQHF

v_call: TRBV4-3
clone_size: many
j_call: TRBJ2-7
cdr3_aa: CASSQEGREIDEQYF

v_call: TRBV12-3/TRBV12-4
clone_size: many
j_call: TRBJ1-3
cdr3_aa: CASIGAGNTIYF

v_call: TRBV28
clone_size: -
j_call: TRBJ2-1
cdr3_aa: CASSPPQMALGSNEQFF

v_call: TRBV29-1
clone_size: -
j_call: TRBJ2-3
cdr3_aa: CSVEFWASGRATDTQYF

v_call: TRBV5-1
clone_size: many
j_call: TRBJ2-1
cdr3_aa: CASSWGGRGYNEQFF

v_call: TRBV7-8
clone_size: many
j_call: TRBJ2-1
cdr3_aa: CASSLQRTGGNEQFF

v_call: TRBV3-2
clone_size: many
j_call: TRBJ1-2
cdr3_aa: CASSQEGQVPAGYGYTF

v_call: TRBV10-3
clone_size: many
j_call: TRBJ1-2
cdr3_aa: CAISESLGQGFGYTF

v_call: TRBV3-1
clone_size: many
j_call: TRBJ2-1
cdr3_aa: CASSPGLLRDEQFF

v_call: TRBV12-3/TRBV12-4
clone_size: many
j_call: TRBJ1-6
cdr3_aa: CASSFEENSPLHF

v_call: TRBV7-2
clone_size: many
j_call: TRBJ1-1
cdr3_aa: CASSLFTGYDTEAFF

v_call: TRBV27
clone_size: many
j_call: TRBJ1-6
cdr3_aa: CASSLSNDRGQSPLHF

v_call: TRBV10-1
clone_size: -
j_call: TRBJ1-1
cdr3_aa: CASSEKQNTEAFF

v_call: TRBV6-1
clone_size: -
j_call: TRBJ2-7
cdr3_aa: CASSEWGQKYEQYF

v_call: TRBV5-1
clone_size: many
j_call: TRBJ2-1
cdr3_aa: CASSLAPLSNNEQFF

v_call: TRBV18
clone_size: few
j_call: TRBJ2-1
cdr3_aa: CASSPLASGDNEQFF

v_call: TRBV20-1
clone_size: -
j_call: TRBJ2-3
cdr3_aa: CIARAPSGSRNGTDTQYF

v_call: TRBV4-1
clone_size: many
j_call: TRBJ2-5
cdr3_aa: CASSQDLAAGETQYF